The rows below give T cell receptor beta chains drawn from one sample of a study of blood T cells in healthy people across ages. From the 5' RACE reads, TCRdb called clonotypes with MiXCR, one entry per CDR3 protein. The table has 650,000 or so distinct CDR3 sequences, about 51% seen once. The sequenced material came from blood. The receptor set was obtained from an elderly woman in good health. Both conserved end residues are part of each CDR3. The D gene is left open where the match is weak. Some rows mark clone size as missing; the rest say once, few, many or name a class of expanded clone.

>TRBV9|many|TRBJ2-3|17|TRBD2
CASSTRLAGGFTDTQYF
TGTGCCAGCAGCACCCGACTAGCGGGGGGGTTCACAGATACGCAGTATTTT
>TRBV12-3/TRBV12-4|many|TRBJ2-2|12|.
CASSFGAGELFF
TGTGCCAGCAGTTTTGGGGCCGGGGAGCTGTTTTTT
>TRBV20-1|.|TRBJ2-3|14|.
CSARDRQNSDTQYF
TGCAGTGCTAGAGATCGCCAAAATTCAGATACGCAGTATTTT
>TRBV29-1|.|TRBJ2-7|12|.
CSVGRSTYEQYF
TGCAGCGTTGGCAGGAGTACCTACGAGCAGTACTTC
>TRBV6-2/TRBV6-3|few|TRBJ2-3|13|.
CASSYPGVDTQYF
TGTGCCAGCAGTTACCCGGGGGTGGATACGCAGTATTTT
>TRBV19|.|TRBJ1-5|15|TRBD1
CPSSIGQGRNQPQHF
TGTCCCAGTAGTATCGGACAGGGACGCAATCAACCCCAGCATTTT
>TRBV28|.|TRBJ1-2|10|.
CATHNYGYTF
TGTGCCACTCACAACTATGGCTACACCTTC
>TRBV7-9|.|TRBJ2-6|17|TRBD1
CASSLRDRHSGANVLTF
TGTGCCAGCAGCCTCCGGGACAGACACTCTGGGGCCAACGTCCTGACTTTC
>TRBV6-5|.|TRBJ2-1|16|TRBD2
CANDRLGTSGRTEQFF
TGTGCCAACGACAGGCTCGGGACTAGCGGGAGGACTGAGCAGTTCTTC
>TRBV12-3/TRBV12-4|.|TRBJ2-7|13|.
CASSSQIPYEQYF
TGTGCCAGCAGTTCCCAGATCCCCTACGAGCAGTACTTC
>TRBV29-1|many|TRBJ2-7|16|TRBD2
CSVENAVTSGSYEQYF
TGCAGCGTTGAAAACGCGGTGACTAGCGGGAGCTACGAGCAGTACTTC
>TRBV7-6|.|TRBJ2-5|15|TRBD2
CASSPTSGHQETQYF
TGTGCCAGCAGCCCGACTAGCGGGCATCAAGAGACCCAGTACTTC
>TRBV2|.|TRBJ2-7|12|.
CASLYSYNEQYF
TGTGCCAGCCTCTACTCCTACAATGAGCAGTACTTC
>TRBV29-1|few|TRBJ2-5|14|.
CSVLKSVSKETQYF
TGCAGCGTACTAAAAAGCGTCAGTAAAGAGACCCAGTACTTC
>TRBV27|.|TRBJ1-2|12|TRBD1
CASGGQGSGYTF
TGTGCCAGCGGGGGACAGGGGTCTGGCTACACCTTC
>TRBV29-1|many|TRBJ1-5|14|.
CSVEKGNSNQPQHF
TGCAGCGTTGAAAAAGGAAATAGCAATCAGCCCCAGCATTTT
>TRBV20-1|many|TRBJ2-1|15|TRBD2
CSAPSGTSGYNEQFF
TGCAGTGCTCCCTCCGGGACTAGCGGATACAATGAGCAGTTCTTC
>TRBV29-1|once|TRBJ2-3|14|TRBD1
CSDARDSNTDTQYF
TGCAGCGACGCCCGGGACAGCAACACAGATACGCAGTATTTT
>TRBV29-1|.|TRBJ2-7|13|.
CSVGLSLPYEQYF
TGCAGCGTTGGACTGTCACTCCCTTACGAGCAGTACTTC
>TRBV29-1|.|TRBJ1-2|12|TRBD1
CSVPGQESGYTF
TGCAGCGTGCCGGGACAGGAAAGCGGCTACACCTTC
>TRBV10-3|many|TRBJ2-1|13|.
CAIRRREESEQFF
TGTGCCATCAGAAGAAGGGAGGAGAGTGAGCAGTTCTTC
>TRBV29-1|many|TRBJ2-3|13|.
CSVEASLTDTQYF
TGCAGCGTTGAGGCTAGTCTCACAGATACGCAGTATTTT
>TRBV18|.|TRBJ2-1|15|.
CASSPRGVGESEQFF
TGTGCCAGCTCACCCAGGGGAGTCGGTGAGAGTGAGCAGTTCTTC
>TRBV7-2|few|TRBJ1-5|15|.
CASSSRVGGNQPQHF
TGTGCCAGCAGCTCCAGGGTGGGGGGCAATCAGCCCCAGCATTTT
>TRBV5-1|.|TRBJ2-5|11|.
CASSLVDRWYF
TGCGCCAGCAGCTTGGTGGACAGATGGTACTTC
>TRBV7-9|.|TRBJ2-7|15|TRBD1
CASSPKGQFTYEQYF
TGTGCCAGCAGCCCTAAGGGACAGTTCACCTACGAGCAGTACTTC
>TRBV5-5|.|TRBJ1-2|17|TRBD1
CASSLMARAGGNYGYTF
TGTGCCAGCAGCTTGATGGCCAGGGCAGGGGGGAACTATGGCTACACCTTC
>TRBV20-1|.|TRBJ1-6|13|.
CSARDGGDSPLHF
TGCAGTGCTAGAGATGGGGGGGATTCACCCCTCCACTTT
>TRBV27|.|TRBJ2-7|16|.
CVSSFVTGAAVYEQYF
TGTGTCAGCAGTTTCGTCACCGGGGCGGCAGTATACGAGCAGTACTTC
>TRBV9|many|TRBJ2-7|14|TRBD1
CASSVDRGDYEQYF
TGTGCCAGCAGCGTAGACAGGGGTGATTACGAGCAGTACTTC
>TRBV3-1|.|TRBJ2-7|16|.
CASSPRPGRAAYEQYF
TGTGCCAGCAGCCCCCGACCAGGCCGCGCGGCCTACGAGCAGTACTTC
>TRBV18|.|TRBJ2-2|16|TRBD2
CASSPLPSGSTGELFF
TGTGCCAGCTCACCACTTCCGAGCGGGAGTACCGGGGAGCTGTTTTTT
>TRBV3-1|.|TRBJ2-5|14|.
CASSPTFQLARLYF
TGTGCCAGCAGCCCGACGTTCCAACTAGCCAGGCTGTACTTC
>TRBV9|many|TRBJ2-5|14|.
CASSVDGGRETQYF
TGTGCCAGCAGCGTAGATGGGGGGAGAGAGACCCAGTACTTC
>TRBV12-3/TRBV12-4|.|TRBJ1-1|13|TRBD1
CARGQGGSTEAFF
TGTGCCAGGGGACAGGGTGGGTCCACTGAAGCTTTCTTT
>TRBV6-2/TRBV6-3|few|TRBJ2-1|15|TRBD2
CASSYVAGGHLEQFF
TGTGCCAGCAGTTACGTCGCGGGGGGGCACCTTGAGCAGTTCTTC
>TRBV18|few|TRBJ2-7|13|.
CASSPQQNNEQYF
TGTGCCAGCTCACCACAACAGAACAATGAGCAGTACTTC
>TRBV5-5|.|TRBJ2-3|16|TRBD1
CASSLGSGTAQDTQYF
TGTGCCAGCAGCTTGGGCTCAGGGACAGCCCAAGATACGCAGTATTTT
>TRBV12-5|.|TRBJ2-1|13|.
CASGLGQAREQFF
TGTGCTAGTGGTTTGGGACAAGCAAGAGAGCAGTTCTTC
>TRBV7-9|.|TRBJ2-7|16|.
CASSFYSGVSYNEQYF
TGTGCCAGCAGCTTCTATAGCGGAGTCTCCTACAATGAGCAGTACTTC
>TRBV9|.|TRBJ2-7|14|.
CASSVGPLYSEQYF
TGTGCCAGCAGCGTAGGGCCGTTGTACTCCGAGCAGTACTTC
>TRBV4-2|.|TRBJ2-1|17|.
CAGSQDHSGIRGNEQFF
TGTGCCGGCAGCCAAGATCATAGCGGCATTAGGGGCAATGAGCAGTTCTTC
>TRBV18|once|TRBJ2-1|11|.
CASSPNSKQFF
TGTGCCAGCTCACCTAACAGCAAGCAGTTCTTC
>TRBV9|.|TRBJ2-6|14|.
CASRVRSGTNVLTF
TGTGCCAGCAGGGTAAGGTCTGGGACCAACGTCCTGACTTTC
>TRBV29-1|many|TRBJ2-1|16|TRBD2
CSVEGGTSGNVNEQFF
TGCAGCGTTGAAGGAGGGACTAGCGGGAATGTTAATGAGCAGTTCTTC
>TRBV20-1|many|TRBJ2-7|14|TRBD2
CSARGLAVPYEQYF
TGCAGTGCTCGGGGACTAGCGGTTCCCTACGAGCAGTACTTC
>TRBV20-1|.|TRBJ1-4|15|.
CSARSPVQRNEKLFF
TGCAGTGCTAGATCCCCGGTACAGAGGAATGAAAAACTGTTTTTT
>TRBV11-2|once|TRBJ1-6|15|.
CASSLEPGAGSPLHF
TGTGCCAGCAGCTTAGAACCAGGGGCTGGGTCACCCCTCCACTTT
>TRBV20-1|many|TRBJ2-3|14|.
CSAPTTQGGDTQYF
TGCAGTGCCCCGACAACCCAGGGGGGAGATACGCAGTATTTT
>TRBV7-8|many|TRBJ2-4|14|TRBD1
CASSPTGVGNIQYF
TGTGCCAGCAGCCCAACAGGGGTTGGAAACATTCAGTACTTC
>TRBV12-3/TRBV12-4|.|TRBJ2-2|14|.
CASSLLGETGELFF
TGTGCCAGCAGTTTACTTGGGGAGACCGGGGAGCTGTTTTTT
>TRBV20-1|once|TRBJ2-7|11|.
CSLLGYNEQYF
TGCAGTCTTCTAGGATACAATGAGCAGTACTTT
>TRBV29-1|.|TRBJ1-1|12|.
CSVAHRNTEAFF
TGCAGCGTTGCTCACAGGAACACTGAAGCTTTCTTT
>TRBV3-1|.|TRBJ1-1|14|.
CASSQEGGSTEAFF
TGTGCCAGCAGCCAAGAGGGAGGCAGCACTGAAGCTTTCTTT